The next 9 T cell receptor beta chains were all read from a single sample in a study of blood T cell repertoires in COVID-19. Generated by immunoSEQ multiplex PCR, the TCRdb table keeps only in-frame clones and is missing some. The sample carries 250,000 or so clones, about 90% recorded once. Sequencing was done on a sample of peripheral blood. The receptor set was obtained from a woman aged 55-69 years with acute or convalescent COVID-19.

This rearrangement joins TRBV7-3 to TRBJ1-1, with a weak D call TRBD1 (5 bases). CDR1 and CDR2 (germline): SGHTA, FQGTGA. The CDR3 extends over 14 amino acids. The germline V and J ends were trimmed by 3 bases and 10 bases, with 18 bases remaining between them. This CDR3 reads CASSLDTSVGGAFF. The CDR3 region has the DNA TGTGCCAGCAGCTTGGACACCTCAGTCGGGGGAGCTTTCTTT. Full variable domain (remainder filled in from reference TRBV7-3 and TRBJ1-1): GAGVSQTPSNKVTEKGKYVELRCDPISGHTALYWYRQSLGQGPEFLIYFQGTGAADDSGLPNDRFFAVRPEGSVSTLKIQRTERGDSAVYLCASSLDTSVGGAFFGQGTRLTVV.

The rearrangement joins TRBV6-2 or TRBV6-3 to TRBJ2-7, with TRBD2 identical over 11 bases. The V gene's germline CDR1 is MNHEY and CDR2 SVGEGT. Unmatched junction bases numbered 6, after V lost 5 bases and J lost 0 bases. This CDR3 contains 16 residues. The CDR3 loop is CASSPVGLAGSYEQYF. Here the CDR3 DNA reads TGTGCCAGCAGTCCCGTAGGACTAGCGGGCTCCTACGAGCAGTACTTC.

The chain uses TRBV14 and TRBJ2-7; tentative D call: TRBD2 (5 bases). CDR1 is SGHDN and CDR2 is FVKESK in the germline V gene. The ends were cut back, 6 bases at V and 0 bases at J, with 9 bases in the middle. The CDR3 loop spans 13 amino acids. CDR3 region: CASSEGSSYEQYF. As DNA, the CDR3 is TGTGCCAGCAGTGAGGGAAGCTCCTACGAGCAGTACTTC.

This clone was detected only a few times. The rearrangement uses TRBV7-9 and TRBJ1-3; D not resolved. With 8 bases removed from V and 2 bases from J, the gap between germline ends came to 13 bases. Germline assignment: CDR1 SEHNR and CDR2 FQNEAQ (reference sequence). The CDR3 is 14 amino acids. The CDR3 reads CASGWGGTGNTIYF. The CDR3 DNA sequence: TGTGCCAGCGGTTGGGGAGGGACTGGAAACACCATATATTTT.

The V and J genes are TRBV11-2 and TRBJ1-3; tentatively, D is TRBD1 (5 bases). The CDR3 is 16 residues long. Trimming cost V 5 bases and J 1 base, with 15 bases left between them. Per the germline V gene, CDR1 is SGHAT and CDR2 is FQNNGV. In nucleotides, the CDR3 is TGTGCCAGCAGCACAGGAGGGGTGGGATCTGGAAACACCATATATTTT. This codes for CASSTGGVGSGNTIYF.

V is TRBV6-2 or TRBV6-3 and J is TRBJ2-6, with 13 bases that match TRBD2. The J segment lost 2 bases and the V segment lost 5 bases, leaving 3 bases of the junction unmatched. The CDR3 extends over 17 amino acids. The germline V gene has CDR1 MNHEY and CDR2 SVGEGT. In DNA, the CDR3 is TGTGCCAGCAGTACGGGACTAGCGGGACCTGGGGCCAACGTCCTGACTTTC. This encodes CASSTGLAGPGANVLTF.

The table lists this clone with a count of one. The V call is TRBV7-9, the J call TRBJ2-1; 14 bases line up with TRBD2. CDR1 and CDR2 from the germline V gene are SEHNR and FQNEAQ (reference sequence). With V trimmed by 4 bases and J by 7 bases, 6 bases remained unmatched. There are 16 residues in the CDR3. CDR3 sequence: CASSSRLAGGPNEQFF. CDR3 in DNA: TGTGCCAGCAGCTCCCGACTAGCGGGAGGGCCAAATGAGCAGTTCTTC.

The chain is built from TRBV7-2 and TRBJ1-1; D is possibly TRBD1 (5 bases). The CDR3 consists of 14 residues. The germline gives CDR1 SGHTA, CDR2 FQGNSA. V lost 6 bases to trimming and J lost 1 base, with 12 bases between them. CDR3 in DNA: TGTGCCAGCAGTCACAGGCTGGGGAACACTGAAGCTTTCTTT. It translates to CASSHRLGNTEAFF.

V usage is TRBV7-9 and J usage is TRBJ1-2; no firm D call. In germline, CDR1 is SEHNR, CDR2 FQNEAQ (reference sequence). With 5 bases removed from V and 2 bases from J, the gap between germline ends came to 6 bases. The CDR3 extends over 12 amino acids. The CDR3 is CASSPGNYGYTF. The CDR3 nucleotides read TGTGCCAGCAGCCCGGGGAACTATGGCTACACCTTC.